This TCR beta chain is drawn from a study of control samples from healthy donors and cancer patients. Germline V gene data show CDR1 as MNHNS and CDR2 as SASEGT. The ends were cut back, 2 bases at V and 3 bases at J, with 11 bases in the middle. This CDR3 has 14 amino acids. Here immunoSEQ multiplex PCR was the method, and the copy in TCRdb shows in-frame clones only, minus some. The table has tens of thousands of clones, around 85% seen once. This sequence joins TRBV6-1 and TRBJ2-7; D remains ambiguous. Sequencing was done on a sample of PBMCs. This clonotype was sampled from a woman aged 55 to 70 with head and neck cancer. DNA of the CDR3: TGTGCCAGCAGTGAAAAATCAGCCTACTACGAGCAGTACTTC. Protein: CASSEKSAYYEQYF.